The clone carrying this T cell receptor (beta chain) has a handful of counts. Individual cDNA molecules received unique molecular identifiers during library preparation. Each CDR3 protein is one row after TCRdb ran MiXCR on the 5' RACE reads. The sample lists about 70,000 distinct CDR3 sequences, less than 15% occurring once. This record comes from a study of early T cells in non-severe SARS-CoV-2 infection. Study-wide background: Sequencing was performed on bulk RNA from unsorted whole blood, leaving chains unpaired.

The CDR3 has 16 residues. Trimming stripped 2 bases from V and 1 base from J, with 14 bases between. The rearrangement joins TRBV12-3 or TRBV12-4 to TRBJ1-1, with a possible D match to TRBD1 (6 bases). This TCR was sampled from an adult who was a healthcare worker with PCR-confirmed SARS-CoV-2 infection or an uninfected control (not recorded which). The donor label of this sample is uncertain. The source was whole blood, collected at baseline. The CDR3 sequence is CASSLHSDRWNTEAFF. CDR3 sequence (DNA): TGTGCCAGCAGTTTACACTCGGACAGATGGAACACTGAAGCTTTCTTT.